This T cell receptor beta chain is drawn from a study of blood T cell repertoires in COVID-19. Everyone who took part was roughly 18 to 89 years old, and they came from about 25 US areas. Methods used by the authors: Amplification from reference gene primers served as the basis for estimated nucleated cell counts. This table comes from immunoSEQ multiplex PCR, and its TCRdb copy is limited to in-frame clones, with some not included. V, J and clone size derive from that table, while D and trimming were established from the DNA sequence. The table shows hundreds of thousands of clones, with roughly 90% occurring only once. The CDR3 runs 13 residues. V dropped 8 bases and J dropped 2; count of bases not matched to a gene: 4. Germline V gene lookup returns CDR1 GTSNPN and CDR2 SVGIG (reference sequence).

The V and J genes are TRBV30 and TRBJ1-5; 9 bases are a match to TRBD1. The sequenced sample consisted of PBMCs or T cells enriched from blood (not recorded which). The sequence was collected from a man in his 60s who had recovered from COVID-19. The CDR3 DNA reads as TGTGCCCGCGGGGACAGGGGCAATCAGCCCCAGCATTTT. Translating gives CARGDRGNQPQHF.